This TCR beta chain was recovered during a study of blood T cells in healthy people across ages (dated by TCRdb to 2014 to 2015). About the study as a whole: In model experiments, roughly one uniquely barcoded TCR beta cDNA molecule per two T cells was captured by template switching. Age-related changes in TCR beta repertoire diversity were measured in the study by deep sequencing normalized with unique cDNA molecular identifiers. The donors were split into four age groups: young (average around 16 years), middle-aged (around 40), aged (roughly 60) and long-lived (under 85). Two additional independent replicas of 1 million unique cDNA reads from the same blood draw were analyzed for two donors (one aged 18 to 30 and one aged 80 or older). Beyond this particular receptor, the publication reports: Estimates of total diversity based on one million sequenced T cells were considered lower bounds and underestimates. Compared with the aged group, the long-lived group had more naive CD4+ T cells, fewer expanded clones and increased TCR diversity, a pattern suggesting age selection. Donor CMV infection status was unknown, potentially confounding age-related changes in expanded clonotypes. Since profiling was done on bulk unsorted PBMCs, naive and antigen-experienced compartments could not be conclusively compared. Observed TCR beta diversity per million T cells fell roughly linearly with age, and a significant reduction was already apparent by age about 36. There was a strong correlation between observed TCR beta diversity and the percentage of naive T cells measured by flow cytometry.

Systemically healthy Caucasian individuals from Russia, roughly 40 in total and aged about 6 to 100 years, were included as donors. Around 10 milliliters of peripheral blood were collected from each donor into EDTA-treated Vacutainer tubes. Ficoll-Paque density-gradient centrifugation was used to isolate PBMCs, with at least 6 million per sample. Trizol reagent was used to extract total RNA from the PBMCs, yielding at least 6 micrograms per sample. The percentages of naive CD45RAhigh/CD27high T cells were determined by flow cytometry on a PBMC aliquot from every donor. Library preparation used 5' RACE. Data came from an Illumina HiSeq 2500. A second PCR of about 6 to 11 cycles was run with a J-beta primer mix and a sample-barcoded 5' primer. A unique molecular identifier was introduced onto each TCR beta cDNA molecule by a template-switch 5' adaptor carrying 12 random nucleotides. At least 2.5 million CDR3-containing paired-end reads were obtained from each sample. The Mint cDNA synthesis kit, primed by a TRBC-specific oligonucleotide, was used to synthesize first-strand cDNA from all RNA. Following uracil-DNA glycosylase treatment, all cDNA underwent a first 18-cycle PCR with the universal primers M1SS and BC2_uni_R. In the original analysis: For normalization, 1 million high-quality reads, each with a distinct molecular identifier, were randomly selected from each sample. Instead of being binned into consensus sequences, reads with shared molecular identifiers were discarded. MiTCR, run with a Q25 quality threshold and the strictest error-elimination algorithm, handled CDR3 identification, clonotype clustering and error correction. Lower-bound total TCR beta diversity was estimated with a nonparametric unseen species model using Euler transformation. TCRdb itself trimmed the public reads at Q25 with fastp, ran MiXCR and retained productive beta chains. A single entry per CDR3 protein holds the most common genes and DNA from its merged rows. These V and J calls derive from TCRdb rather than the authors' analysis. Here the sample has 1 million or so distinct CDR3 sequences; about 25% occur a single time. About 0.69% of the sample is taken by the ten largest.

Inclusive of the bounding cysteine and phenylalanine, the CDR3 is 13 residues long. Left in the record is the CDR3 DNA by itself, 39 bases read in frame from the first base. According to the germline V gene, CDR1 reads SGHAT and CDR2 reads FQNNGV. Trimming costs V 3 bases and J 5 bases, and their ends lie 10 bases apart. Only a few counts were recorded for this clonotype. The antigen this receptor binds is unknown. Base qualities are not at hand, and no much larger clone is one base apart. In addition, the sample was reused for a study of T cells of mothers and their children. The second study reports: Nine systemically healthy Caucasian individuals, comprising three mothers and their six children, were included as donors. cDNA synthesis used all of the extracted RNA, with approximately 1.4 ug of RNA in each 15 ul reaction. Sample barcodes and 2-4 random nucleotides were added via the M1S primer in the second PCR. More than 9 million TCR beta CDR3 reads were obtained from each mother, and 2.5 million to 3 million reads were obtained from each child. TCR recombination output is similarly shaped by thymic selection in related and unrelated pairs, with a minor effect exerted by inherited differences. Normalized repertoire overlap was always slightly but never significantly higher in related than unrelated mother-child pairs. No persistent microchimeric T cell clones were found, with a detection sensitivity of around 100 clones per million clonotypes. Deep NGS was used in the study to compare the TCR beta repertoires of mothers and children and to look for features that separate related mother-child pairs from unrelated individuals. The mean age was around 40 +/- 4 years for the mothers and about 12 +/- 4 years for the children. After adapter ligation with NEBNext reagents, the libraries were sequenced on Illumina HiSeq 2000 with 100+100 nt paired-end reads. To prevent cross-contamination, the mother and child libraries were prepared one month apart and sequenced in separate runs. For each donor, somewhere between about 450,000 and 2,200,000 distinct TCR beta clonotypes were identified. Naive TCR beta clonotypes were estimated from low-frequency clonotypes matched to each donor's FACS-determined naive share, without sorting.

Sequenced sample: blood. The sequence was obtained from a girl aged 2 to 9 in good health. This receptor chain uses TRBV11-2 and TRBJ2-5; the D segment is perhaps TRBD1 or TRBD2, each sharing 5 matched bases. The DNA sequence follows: TGTGCCAGCAGCTTGATAGGGACGGAGACCCAGTACTTC. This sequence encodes CASSLIGTETQYF.